These T cell receptor beta chains were read from a single sample in a study of blood T cell repertoires in COVID-19. The repertoire was sequenced with immunoSEQ multiplex PCR; TCRdb's copy has only in-frame clones and lacks some. The table lists tens of thousands of clones, approximately 80% of them singletons. Material: peripheral blood. Receptor source: a human donor in a cohort sampled during active COVID-19. Both conserved end residues are part of each CDR3. D genes are given only for firm matches. Some rows mark clone size as missing; the rest say once, few, many or name a class of expanded clone.

CDR3 DNA,CDR3 protein,V gene,clone size,J gene,D gene
TGCGCCAGCAGCTTGGTCGTGGGGCAGGGCACTGAAGCTTTCTTT,CASSLVVGQGTEAFF,TRBV5-1,-,TRBJ1-1,-
TGTGCCAGCAGCCCCCCGCAGCGGGGGAGCTCTGGGGCCAACGTCCTGACTTTC,CASSPPQRGSSGANVLTF,TRBV7-9,-,TRBJ2-6,TRBD2
TGTGCCAGCAGCCAGGACAGGGGATCAGATACGCAGTATTTT,CASSQDRGSDTQYF,TRBV6-4,once,TRBJ2-3,TRBD1
TGTGCCAGCAGTGTACCCGACAGGGTCACTGAAGCTTTCTTT,CASSVPDRVTEAFF,TRBV6-2/TRBV6-3,-,TRBJ1-1,TRBD1
TGTGCCACCACCGGGGGGGGGTTGGCGAACACTGAAGCTTTCTTT,CATTGGGLANTEAFF,TRBV24-1,few,TRBJ1-1,-
TGTGCCTGGAGCCCGGGGGGGAATCAGCCCCAGCATTTT,CAWSPGGNQPQHF,TRBV30,-,TRBJ1-5,-
TGTGCCATCTCGACAGGGGTAAGGGAGCAGTACTTC,CAISTGVREQYF,TRBV25-1,-,TRBJ2-7,TRBD1
TGTGCCAGCAGTGAACAGGGGGCATGGGGCTACACCTTC,CASSEQGAWGYTF,TRBV6-1,-,TRBJ1-2,TRBD1
TGCGCCAGCAGCCAATTGGACAGGGGAACAACTAATGAAAAACTGTTTTTT,CASSQLDRGTTNEKLFF,TRBV4-1,-,TRBJ1-4,TRBD1
TGTGCCAGCAGCGGACAGAATAGCAATCAGCCCCAGCATTTT,CASSGQNSNQPQHF,TRBV6-2/TRBV6-3,-,TRBJ1-5,-
TGTGCCAGTACTACGGACAGGGGTCAGACCAATGAGCAGTTCTTC,CASTTDRGQTNEQFF,TRBV19,once,TRBJ2-1,TRBD1
TGTGCCAGCAGCTTAGAACTAGTATCAGATACGCAGTATTTT,CASSLELVSDTQYF,TRBV7-2,-,TRBJ2-3,-
TGTGCCAGCAGTGAAGGAGGGACAGGGAGTCATGAAGCTTTCTTT,CASSEGGTGSHEAFF,TRBV6-1,-,TRBJ1-1,TRBD1
TGTGCCAGCAGCCCGCGACAGGGGAAAACTGAAGCTTTCTTT,CASSPRQGKTEAFF,TRBV7-8,-,TRBJ1-1,TRBD1
TGTGCCAGCAGTGAATTCGCGGGGGGGCCGGACAATGAGCAGTTCTTC,CASSEFAGGPDNEQFF,TRBV25-1,-,TRBJ2-1,TRBD2